One and the same sample provided the 3 T cell receptor beta chains below, sequenced in a study of blood T cell repertoires in COVID-19 (dated by TCRdb to about 2020). The library was prepared using the immunoSEQ multiplex PCR assay. The source is immuneACCESS, and TCRdb retained only in-frame sequences with V and J called. Part of the clones is not carried over; for the studies checked, unresolved V genes explain less than half of this, and the remainder is unexplained. For this sample there are around 280,000 clones; 85% appear just once. Around 3.9% of the sample is held by the ten biggest clonotypes. The source material was peripheral blood. These receptors all come from a woman in her fifties or sixties with active or convalescent COVID-19.

This chain uses TRBV5-6 with TRBJ2-7; D possibly corresponds to TRBD1 (6 bases). Germline V gene sequence: CDR1 SGHDT, CDR2 YYEEEE. Trimming took off 4 bases at V and 2 bases at J, with 13 bases between the two ends. This CDR3 spans 14 amino acids. The CDR3 here is CASSPGGFPYEQYF. CDR3 nucleotide sequence: TGTGCCAGCAGCCCTGGGGGCTTCCCCTACGAGCAGTACTTC.

This clone was observed a few times. The V and J genes are TRBV7-2 and TRBJ2-2, with 7 positions matching TRBD2. The CDR3 runs 13 residues. V dropped 8 bases and J dropped 6; count of bases not matched to a gene: 6. Germline CDR1 is SGHTA and CDR2 is FQGNSA. The CDR3 spells CASGWGGAGELFF. DNA of the CDR3: TGTGCCAGCGGTTGGGGAGGGGCCGGGGAGCTGTTTTTT.

The gene calls are TRBV5-1 and TRBJ2-1; D remains unclear. CDR1 SGHRS and CDR2 YFSETQ come from the germline V gene. V gave up 0 bases and J gave up 0 bases, with 10 bases separating them. CDR3 length equals 16 residues. This CDR3 is CASSLGPRGSYNEQFF. The CDR3 nucleotides read TGCGCCAGCAGCTTGGGCCCTCGAGGCTCCTACAATGAGCAGTTCTTC.